This T cell receptor (beta chain) was recovered during a study of blood T cell repertoires in COVID-19. As originally analysed: The authors estimated nucleated cell counts from reference gene primer amplification. TCRdb keeps only in-frame clones here, not all; method: immunoSEQ multiplex PCR. The V and J calls and clone size were taken over from that table, and D and trimming were inferred from the DNA. The profile shows about 59,000 clones, roughly nine tenths of them singletons. With 2 bases removed from V and 1 base from J, the gap between germline ends came to 7 bases. The CDR3 has 15 amino acids. Germline-derived CDR1 and CDR2 are SGHRS and YFSETQ.

The V gene is TRBV5-1, the J gene TRBJ2-6; no clear D gene. This receptor was obtained from a man older than 75 in a cohort sampled during active COVID-19. The material sequenced was peripheral blood. The CDR3 protein is CASSLTESGANVLTF. CDR3 coding DNA: TGCGCCAGCAGCTTAACGGAGTCTGGGGCCAACGTCCTGACTTTC.